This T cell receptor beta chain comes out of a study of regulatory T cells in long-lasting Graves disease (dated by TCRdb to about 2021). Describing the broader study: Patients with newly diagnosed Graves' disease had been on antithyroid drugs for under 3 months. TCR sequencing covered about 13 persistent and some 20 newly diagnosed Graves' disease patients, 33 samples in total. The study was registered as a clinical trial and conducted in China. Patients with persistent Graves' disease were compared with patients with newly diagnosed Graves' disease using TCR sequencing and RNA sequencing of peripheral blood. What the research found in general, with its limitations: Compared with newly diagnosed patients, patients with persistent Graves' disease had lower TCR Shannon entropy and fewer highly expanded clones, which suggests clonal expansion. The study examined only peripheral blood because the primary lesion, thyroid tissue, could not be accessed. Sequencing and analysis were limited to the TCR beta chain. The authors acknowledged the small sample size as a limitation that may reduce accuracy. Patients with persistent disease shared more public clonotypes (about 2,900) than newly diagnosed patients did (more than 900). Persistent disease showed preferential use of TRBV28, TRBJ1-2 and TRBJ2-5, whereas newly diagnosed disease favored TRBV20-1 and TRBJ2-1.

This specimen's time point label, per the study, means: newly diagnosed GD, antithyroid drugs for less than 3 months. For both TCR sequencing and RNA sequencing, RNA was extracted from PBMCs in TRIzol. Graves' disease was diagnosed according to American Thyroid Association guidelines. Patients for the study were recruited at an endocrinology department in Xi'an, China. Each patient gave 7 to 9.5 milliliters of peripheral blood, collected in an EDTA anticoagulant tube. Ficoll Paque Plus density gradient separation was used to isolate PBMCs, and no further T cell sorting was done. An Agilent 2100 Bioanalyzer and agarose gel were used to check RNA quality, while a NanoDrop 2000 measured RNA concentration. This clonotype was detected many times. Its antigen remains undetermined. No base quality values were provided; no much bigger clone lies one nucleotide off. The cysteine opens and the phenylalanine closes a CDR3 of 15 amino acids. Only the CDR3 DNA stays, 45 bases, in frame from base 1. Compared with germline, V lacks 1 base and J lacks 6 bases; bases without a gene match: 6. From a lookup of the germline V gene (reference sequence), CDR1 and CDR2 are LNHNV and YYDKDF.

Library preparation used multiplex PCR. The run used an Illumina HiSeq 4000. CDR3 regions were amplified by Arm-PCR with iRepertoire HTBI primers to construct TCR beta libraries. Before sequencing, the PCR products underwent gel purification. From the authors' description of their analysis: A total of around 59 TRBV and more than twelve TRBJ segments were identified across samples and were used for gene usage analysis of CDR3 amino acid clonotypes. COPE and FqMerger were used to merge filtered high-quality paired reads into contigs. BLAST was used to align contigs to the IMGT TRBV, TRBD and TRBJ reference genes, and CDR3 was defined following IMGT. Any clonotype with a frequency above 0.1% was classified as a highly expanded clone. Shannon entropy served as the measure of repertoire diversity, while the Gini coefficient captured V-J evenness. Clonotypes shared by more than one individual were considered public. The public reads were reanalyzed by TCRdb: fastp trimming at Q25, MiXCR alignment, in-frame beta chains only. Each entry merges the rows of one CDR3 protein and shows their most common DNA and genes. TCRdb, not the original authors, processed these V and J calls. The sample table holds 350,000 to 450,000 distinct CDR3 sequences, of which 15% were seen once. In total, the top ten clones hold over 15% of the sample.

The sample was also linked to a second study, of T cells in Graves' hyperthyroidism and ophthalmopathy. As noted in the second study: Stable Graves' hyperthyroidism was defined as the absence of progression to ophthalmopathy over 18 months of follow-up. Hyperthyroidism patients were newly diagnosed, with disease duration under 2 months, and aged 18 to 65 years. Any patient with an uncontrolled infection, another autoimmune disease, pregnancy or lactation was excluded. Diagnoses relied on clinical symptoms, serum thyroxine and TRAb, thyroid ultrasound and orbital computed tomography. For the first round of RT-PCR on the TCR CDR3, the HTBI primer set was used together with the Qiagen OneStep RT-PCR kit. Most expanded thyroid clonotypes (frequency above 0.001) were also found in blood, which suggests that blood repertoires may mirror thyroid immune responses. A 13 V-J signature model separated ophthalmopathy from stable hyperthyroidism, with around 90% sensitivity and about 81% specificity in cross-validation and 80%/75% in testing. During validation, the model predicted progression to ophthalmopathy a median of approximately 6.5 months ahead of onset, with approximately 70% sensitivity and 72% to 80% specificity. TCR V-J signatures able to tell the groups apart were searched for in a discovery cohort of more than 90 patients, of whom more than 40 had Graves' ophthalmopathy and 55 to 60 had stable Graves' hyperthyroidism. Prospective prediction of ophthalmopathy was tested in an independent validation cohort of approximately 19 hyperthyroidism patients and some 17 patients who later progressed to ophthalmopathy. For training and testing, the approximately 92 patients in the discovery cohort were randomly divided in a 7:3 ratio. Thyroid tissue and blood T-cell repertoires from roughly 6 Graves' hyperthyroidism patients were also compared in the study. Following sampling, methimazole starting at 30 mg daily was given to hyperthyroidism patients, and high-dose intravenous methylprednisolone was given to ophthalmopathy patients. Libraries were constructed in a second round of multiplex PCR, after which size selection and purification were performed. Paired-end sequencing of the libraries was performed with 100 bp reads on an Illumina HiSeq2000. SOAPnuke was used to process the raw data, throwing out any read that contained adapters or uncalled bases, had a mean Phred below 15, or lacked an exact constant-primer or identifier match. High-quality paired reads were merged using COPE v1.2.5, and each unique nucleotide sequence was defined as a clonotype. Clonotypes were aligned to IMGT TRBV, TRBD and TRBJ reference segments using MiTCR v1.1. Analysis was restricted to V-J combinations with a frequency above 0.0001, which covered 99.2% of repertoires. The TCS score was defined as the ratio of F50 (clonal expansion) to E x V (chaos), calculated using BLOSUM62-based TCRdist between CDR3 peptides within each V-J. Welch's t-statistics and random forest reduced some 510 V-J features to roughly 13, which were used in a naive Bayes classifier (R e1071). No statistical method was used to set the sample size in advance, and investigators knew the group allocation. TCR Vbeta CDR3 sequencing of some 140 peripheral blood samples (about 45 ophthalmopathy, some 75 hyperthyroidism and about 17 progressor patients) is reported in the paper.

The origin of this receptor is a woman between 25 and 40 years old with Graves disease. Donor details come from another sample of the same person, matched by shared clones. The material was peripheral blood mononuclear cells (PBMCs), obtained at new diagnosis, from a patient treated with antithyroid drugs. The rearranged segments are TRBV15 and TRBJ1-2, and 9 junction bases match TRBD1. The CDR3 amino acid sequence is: CATSRVDRGPHGYTF. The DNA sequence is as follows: TGTGCCACCAGCAGAGTGGACAGGGGTCCCCATGGCTACACCTTC.